This T cell receptor beta chain was profiled in a study of shared T cell receptors in the human thymus. Clones were read by immunoSEQ multiplex PCR, and TCRdb kept only the in-frame ones, dropping some. This sample has some 700,000 clones, with approximately 83% found just once. The sample was also reused in another study, on human thymus T cells. As reported in that work: Resections obtained during corrective heart surgery supplied the thymus tissue.

This TCR came from a girl under two years old with a congenital heart defect. The specimen was thymocytes.

CDR3 sequence reads: CASSPRGLVYGYTF. The CDR3 DNA sequence: TGTGCCAGCAGCCCCCGGGGGTTAGTCTATGGCTACACCTTC. The J gene is TRBJ1-2, the V gene TRBV7-2; TRBD1 is a possible D gene (5 bases). Germline CDR1 reads SGHTA; CDR2 reads FQGNSA. The CDR3 is made up of 14 amino acids. The V gene lost 5 bases and the J gene lost 4 bases, with 14 bases spanning the gap.